These 21 T cell receptor beta chains were sequenced from one sample in a study of regulatory dendritic cells for organ transplantation. The method was immunoSEQ multiplex PCR; TCRdb's version includes in-frame clones alone and lacks a portion of them. The sample gives fewer than 25,000 clones, approximately 83% of which show up once; around 0.68% is in the top ten. Sorted T cells were CFSE-labeled and cultured less than 6 days with allogeneic regulatory or mature dendritic cells at 1:10. Their antigen targets remain unknown. The sequencing input was naive CD4+ T cells from blood cultured with regulatory dendritic cells. Subset: CD45RA+ naive T cells. The receptors shown here come from a human donor in good health.

The CDR3 loop is CASSVGSISYGYTF. The CDR3 DNA reads TGTGCCAGCAGCGTGGGCAGTATCAGCTATGGCTACACCTTC. The V and J genes are TRBV9 and TRBJ1-2; D is unclear. The CDR3 sequence is 14 residues long. Germline V gives CDR1 SGDLS, CDR2 YYNGEE. Trimming shortened V by 2 bases and J by 4 bases, and 12 bases separated the two germline ends.

This clone has more than one count but fewer than ten. This chain links TRBV4-2 with TRBJ1-1; D uncertain. V lost 0 bases, J lost 2 bases, and 7 bases lay in between. The CDR3 length is 14 residues. Per germline, CDR1 LGHNA and CDR2 YNFKEQ. The DNA for the CDR3 is TGTGCCAGCAGCCAAGAAGTCCCTAACACTGAAGCTTTCTTT. This translates into CASSQEVPNTEAFF.

This clone came up once. This chain uses TRBV29-1 with TRBJ2-3; 7 bases are a match to TRBD1. The V and J ends lost 4 bases and 2 bases, in that order; junction bases with no gene match: 3. In germline, CDR1 is SQVTM, CDR2 ANQGSEA. The length of the CDR3 is 13 residues. DNA for the CDR3: TGCAGCGTTGTAACAGGGGCCACAGATACGCAGTATTTT. It translates to CSVVTGATDTQYF.

The V call is TRBV25-1, the J call TRBJ2-1; TRBD2 matches at 9 bases. The ends lost 2 bases at V and 4 bases at J; junction bases unmatched: 9. CDR1 and CDR2 from the germline V gene are MGHDK and SYGVNS. The CDR3 length is 17 residues. CDR3 DNA: TGTGCCAGCAGTGAACCCTCCCAAGCGGGGGGATACAATGAGCAGTTCTTC. It yields the protein CASSEPSQAGGYNEQFF.

This rearrangement joins TRBV30 to TRBJ2-1, with TRBD2 matching 9 bases. The V segment lost 2 bases and the J segment 0 bases; nucleotides outside the gene matches: 11. Germline CDR1 is GTSNPN and CDR2 is SVGIG (reference sequence). There are 18 residues in the CDR3. CDR3 sequence: CAWSSWPSGMSSYNEQFF. The CDR3 region has the DNA TGTGCCTGGAGTTCCTGGCCTAGCGGGATGAGCTCCTACAATGAGCAGTTCTTC.

The chain is built from TRBV10-1 and TRBJ2-3, with TRBD2 matching over 10 bases. The junction had 3 bases not matched to a gene; V was cut back by 4 bases and J by 5 bases. The length of the CDR3 is 14 residues. Germline-derived CDR1 and CDR2 are WNHNN and SYGVQD (reference sequence). In nucleotides, the CDR3 is TGCGCCAGCAGTGCGCGACTAGCGGGAGATACGCAGTATTTT. Translated, it gives CASSARLAGDTQYF.

The gene calls are TRBV4-2 and TRBJ2-5, with D unresolved. This CDR3 is 16 amino acids long. The germline V gene encodes CDR1 LGHNA and CDR2 YNFKEQ. V dropped 2 bases and J dropped 1 base, with 14 bases sitting between them. The CDR3 nucleotides are TGTGCCAGCAGCCAACCTGACGGAACGGGCCAAGAGACCCAGTACTTC. Protein sequence: CASSQPDGTGQETQYF.

The genes are TRBV30 and TRBJ1-2, with 10 bases fitting TRBD1. The CDR3 is made up of 16 amino acids. CDR1 GTSNPN and CDR2 SVGIG come from the germline V gene (reference sequence). The V gene end was trimmed by 2 bases and the J gene end by 0 bases; junction bases not matched to a gene: 6. This CDR3 is CAWSRRQGASNYGYTF. For the CDR3, the DNA is TGTGCCTGGAGTAGGCGACAGGGGGCCTCTAACTATGGCTACACCTTC.

The chain has TRBV7-2 and TRBJ2-3; 11 bases agree with TRBD2. Germline V gene lookup returns CDR1 SGHTA and CDR2 FQGNSA. Trimming removed 6 bases from V and 6 bases from J; junction bases left unmatched: 11. The CDR3 is 16 amino acids. CDR3: CASSFGIAGGDDTQYF. The CDR3 region has the DNA TGTGCCAGCAGTTTCGGGATAGCGGGGGGGGACGATACGCAGTATTTT.

The gene calls are TRBV7-9 and TRBJ2-3; tentatively, D is TRBD2 (5 bases). Germline V gene data show CDR1 as SEHNR and CDR2 as FQNEAQ (reference sequence). This CDR3 region has 14 residues. V lost 4 bases to trimming and J lost 0 bases, with 8 bases between them. The CDR3 loop reads CASSYGLSTDTQYF. In DNA form, the CDR3 reads TGTGCCAGCAGCTATGGACTGAGCACAGATACGCAGTATTTT. Using reference TRBV7-9 and TRBJ2-3 for the parts outside the CDR3, the full variable domain is DTGVSQNPRHKITKRGQNVTFRCDPISEHNRLYWYRQTLGQGPEFLTYFQNEAQLEKSRLLSDRFSAERPKGSFSTLEIQRTEQGDSAMYLCASSYGLSTDTQYFGPGTRLTVL.

V is TRBV30 and J is TRBJ2-7; D ambiguous. V lost 7 bases, J lost 6 bases, and 13 bases lay in between. The CDR3 covers 11 residues. Germline lookup yields CDR1 GTSNPN and CDR2 SVGIG (reference sequence). The CDR3 protein is CAYSRLSEQYF. The CDR3 DNA is TGTGCCTACTCCCGTCTAAGCGAGCAGTACTTC.

The chain joins TRBV7-8 to TRBJ2-7; 8 bases match TRBD1. CDR3 length: 15 residues. Germline CDR1 SGHVS, CDR2 FQNEAQ. Trimming at V came to 2 bases and at J to 4 bases, leaving 7 bases not matched to a gene. The CDR3 loop reads CASSLNTGGFYEQYF. In nucleotides, the CDR3 is TGTGCCAGCAGCTTAAACACAGGGGGTTTTTACGAGCAGTACTTC.

This sequence joins TRBV18 and TRBJ1-1; no clear D. Per the germline V gene, CDR1 is KGHSH and CDR2 is LQKENI. The CDR3 has 16 amino acids. Trimming removed 0 bases at V and 1 base at J, with 12 bases between. The CDR3 loop reads CASSPPSRGRNTEAFF. CDR3 bases: TGTGCCAGCTCACCACCGTCCCGCGGGCGGAACACTGAAGCTTTCTTT.

The chain joins TRBV9 to TRBJ2-1; the match to TRBD1 covers 10 bases. Germline-derived CDR1 and CDR2 are SGDLS and YYNGEE. This CDR3 region has 19 residues. The V and J ends lost 0 bases and 4 bases, in that order; junction bases with no gene match: 13. CDR3 coding DNA: TGTGCCAGCAGCGTAGCTCAGGAGTGGGGGACAGGGGTTTACAATGAGCAGTTCTTC. Translation gives CASSVAQEWGTGVYNEQFF.

The gene calls are TRBV18 and TRBJ2-1, with 12 bases lining up with TRBD1. CDR1 and CDR2 from the germline V gene are KGHSH and LQKENI. The CDR3 has 18 residues. V lost 0 bases to trimming and J lost 9 bases; unmatched junction nucleotides: 12. The CDR3, as DNA: TGTGCCAGCTCACCACCAACTATCCCGGGACAGGGGGCTATTGAGCAGTTCTTC. Translation: CASSPPTIPGQGAIEQFF.

The genes are TRBV2 and TRBJ2-5; no reliable D call. The CDR3 covers 14 residues. Deletions cut 6 bases from V and 2 bases from J, with 13 bases between. Germline V gene sequence: CDR1 SNHLY, CDR2 FYNNEI. CDR3 DNA sequence: TGTGCCAGCAGCAGAGAGGCAGTTCAAGAGACCCAGTACTTC. As protein: CASSREAVQETQYF.

CDR3 amino acids: CASSLGGGLEQYF. The CDR3 DNA sequence: TGTGCCAGCAGCTTAGGGGGGGGCCTCGAGCAGTACTTC. The chain joins TRBV7-2 to TRBJ2-7; a weak D match, TRBD2 (7 bases). CDR3 size: 13 residues. V dropped 1 base and J dropped 6 bases, with 10 bases sitting between them. Germline V gene data show CDR1 as SGHTA and CDR2 as FQGNSA.

This sequence joins TRBV25-1 and TRBJ1-2; D gene ambiguous. The V gene's germline CDR1 is MGHDK and CDR2 SYGVNS. The CDR3 runs 16 residues. The V and J ends lost 1 base and 0 bases respectively, with 12 bases between them. CDR3 residues: CASSESTRSPNYGYTF. In DNA, the CDR3 is TGTGCCAGCAGTGAATCGACACGAAGTCCTAACTATGGCTACACCTTC.

V gene TRBV7-9 combines with J gene TRBJ2-5; D gene unclear. CDR1 SEHNR and CDR2 FQNEAQ come from the germline V gene (reference sequence). The CDR3 extends over 15 amino acids. V shed 5 bases and J shed 1 base, with 14 bases lying between them. CDR3 residues: CASSRKGAGQETQYF. CDR3 in DNA: TGTGCCAGCAGCCGAAAAGGAGCCGGCCAAGAGACCCAGTACTTC.

The J gene is TRBJ1-2, the V gene TRBV19; D is unclear. V gave up 7 bases and J gave up 13 bases, with 16 bases separating them. CDR1 and CDR2 from the germline V gene are LNHDA and SQIVND (reference sequence). The CDR3 spans 11 residues. CDR3 protein: CASTVGRTLTF. The DNA for the CDR3 is TGTGCCAGTACTGTCGGACGCACCCTCACCTTC.

The chain links TRBV30 to TRBJ2-3; 7 bases line up with TRBD1. Germline V gene data show CDR1 as GTSNPN and CDR2 as SVGIG (reference sequence). J lost 1 base, V lost 4 bases, and 8 bases had no gene match. The CDR3 spans 15 residues. As DNA, the CDR3 is TGTGCCTGGAAACGGGGACAGCGAGGCACAGATACGCAGTATTTT. Translated: CAWKRGQRGTDTQYF. The whole variable domain, remainder taken from reference TRBV30 and TRBJ2-3, is SQTIHQWPATLVQPVGSPLSLECTVEGTSNPNLYWYRQAAGRGLQLLFYSVGIGQISSEVPQNLSASRPQDRQFILSSKKLLLSDSGFYLCAWKRGQRGTDTQYFGPGTRLTVL.